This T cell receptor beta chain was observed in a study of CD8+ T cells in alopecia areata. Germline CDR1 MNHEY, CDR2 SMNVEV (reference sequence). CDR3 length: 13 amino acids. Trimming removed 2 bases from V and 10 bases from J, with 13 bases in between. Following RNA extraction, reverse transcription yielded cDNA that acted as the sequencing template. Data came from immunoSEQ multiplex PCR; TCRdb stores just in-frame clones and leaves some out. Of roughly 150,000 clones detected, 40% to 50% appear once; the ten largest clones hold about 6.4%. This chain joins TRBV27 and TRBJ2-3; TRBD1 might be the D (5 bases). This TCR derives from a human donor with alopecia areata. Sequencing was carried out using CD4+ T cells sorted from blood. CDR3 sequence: CASSLIGPGPQYF. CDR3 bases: TGTGCCAGCAGTTTAATCGGACCAGGGCCGCAGTATTTT.